This T cell receptor beta chain was sequenced for a study of blood T cell repertoires in COVID-19. Study information: Spain, Italy and the United States supplied samples that represented acute and convalescent COVID-19.

CDR1 is MDHEN, CDR2 SYDVKM, per germline. V lost 4 bases to trimming and J lost 8 bases; unmatched junction nucleotides: 9. The CDR3 loop spans 15 amino acids. Here immunoSEQ multiplex PCR was the method, and the copy in TCRdb shows in-frame clones only, minus some. The sample has more than 45,000 clones, approximately 90% seen once; the top ten hold about 6.5%. The clonotype originates from a woman between 55 and 75 years old with COVID-19, enrolled during active disease. The chain links TRBV28 to TRBJ1-4; 8 bases are a match to TRBD1. Sequencing input: peripheral blood. CDR3 in amino acids: CASSYPQGANEKLFF. The CDR3 DNA reads as TGTGCCAGCAGTTACCCCCAGGGGGCGAACGAAAAACTGTTTTTT.